These 16 T cell receptor beta chains came from one sample sequenced in a study of regulatory T cells in long-lasting Graves disease (dated by TCRdb to the early 2020s). Explained via the paper, the time point label denotes: persistent/refractory GD, antithyroid drugs over 5 years with positive TRAb. RNA was extracted from PBMCs in TRIzol for both TCR sequencing and RNA sequencing. The method behind the library was multiplex PCR. Sequencer: Illumina HiSeq 4000. TCR beta libraries were built with iRepertoire HTBI primers and Arm-PCR amplification of CDR3 regions. In-frame beta chains were kept once TCRdb had trimmed the public reads at Q25 with fastp and called clones with MiXCR. Rows are unified per CDR3 protein, each entry keeping the most common DNA and genes. This sample is represented by roughly 300,000 distinct CDR3 sequences; around 20% of them were singletons. The ten largest make up less than 30% of the sample.

The sequencing here drew on peripheral blood mononuclear cells (PBMCs), taken when the disease was refractory, from a patient treated with antithyroid drugs. Receptors originate from a female donor with Graves disease.

The CDR3 is CASSLGGRVRTGANVLTF. Written as DNA, the CDR3 is TGTGCCAGCAGCTTGGGCGGCAGGGTTAGGACTGGGGCCAACGTCCTGACTTTC. V gene TRBV5-4 combines with J gene TRBJ2-6; D is possibly TRBD1 (5 bases). This CDR3 has 18 amino acids. V was clipped by 0 bases and J by 2 bases, with 15 bases between them. The germline CDR1 and CDR2 sequences are SGHNT and YYREEE (reference sequence). Drawing the rest from reference TRBV5-4 and TRBJ2-6, the complete variable domain is ETGVTQSPTHLIKTRGQQVTLRCSSQSGHNTVSWYQQALGQGPQFIFQYYREEENGRGNFPPRFSGLQFPNYSSELNVNALELDDSALYLCASSLGGRVRTGANVLTFGAGSRLTVL.

The chain uses TRBV12-3 or TRBV12-4 and TRBJ2-2, with 12 bases identical to TRBD1. The CDR3 has 16 amino acids. With V trimmed by 1 base and J by 3 bases, 0 bases remained unmatched. The CDR3 DNA reads TGTGCCAGCAGTTTAGGGGACAGGGGGCACACCGGGGAGCTGTTTTTT. Amino acid sequence: CASSLGDRGHTGELFF.

J is TRBJ2-7 and V is TRBV2; no firm D call. CDR1 is SNHLY, CDR2 FYNNEI, per germline. The germline V and J ends were trimmed by 6 bases and 1 base, with 19 bases remaining between them. This CDR3 spans 16 amino acids. CDR3 DNA sequence: TGTGCCAGCAGCCGGACCCAAAAATCCCTTTCCTACGAGCAGTACTTC. Translating gives CASSRTQKSLSYEQYF.

This clonotype occurred many times. This chain links TRBV28 with TRBJ1-2; D is possibly TRBD1 (5 bases). The CDR3 extends over 14 amino acids. V lost 7 bases and J lost 0, with 12 bases in between. The germline V gene encodes CDR1 MDHEN and CDR2 SYDVKM. CDR3 coding DNA: TGTGCCAGCACAGCAGGGACCGCTAACTATGGCTACACCTTC. Its protein product is CASTAGTANYGYTF.

This rearrangement joins TRBV6-1 to TRBJ1-3; the D is unclear. Trimming pared 8 bases from V and 3 bases from J, leaving 17 bases between. The CDR3 extends over 15 amino acids. CDR1 is MNHNS and CDR2 is SASEGT in the germline V gene. CDR3 sequence: CASSLRGSFGNTIYF. In DNA, the CDR3 is TGTGCCAGCTCCTTACGGGGTTCCTTTGGAAACACCATATATTTT.

The chain couples TRBV4-2 to TRBJ2-7, with 8 bases aligning to TRBD1. V trimming: 4 bases; J trimming: 0 bases; junction bases outside the gene matches: 17. Germline V gene sequence: CDR1 LGHNA, CDR2 YNFKEQ. The CDR3 contains 19 residues. This CDR3 reads CASSRHAYQGAVSSYEQYF. For the CDR3, the DNA is TGTGCCAGCAGCCGACACGCGTACCAGGGGGCTGTGAGCTCCTACGAGCAGTACTTC.

The table lists this clonotype with a few counts. This chain connects TRBV10-3 to TRBJ1-1; 8 bases agree with TRBD1. The CDR3 runs to 16 residues. From germline, CDR1 is ENHRY and CDR2 SYGVKD. V lost 4 bases, J lost 1 base, and 8 bases stayed unmatched. The CDR3 DNA follows: TGTGCCATCAGTGCCTCCCGGGACAGGCAGAACACTGAAGCTTTCTTT. This gives the protein CAISASRDRQNTEAFF.

The table lists this clonotype with a few counts. CDR3 in DNA: TGTGCCAGCATGGGGAACGCTGGGCAGCCCCAGCATTTT. Its protein is CASMGNAGQPQHF. The chain has TRBV25-1 and TRBJ1-5; D unclear. The CDR3 has 13 amino acids. Trimming removed 7 bases from V and 7 bases from J, with 14 bases in between. Germline V CDR1 and CDR2: MGHDK, SYGVNS.

This chain uses TRBV6-1 with TRBJ1-1, with D perhaps TRBD1 (6 bases). The V gene lost 5 bases and the J gene lost 6 bases, with 10 bases spanning the gap. Germline CDR1 reads MNHNS; CDR2 reads SASEGT. The CDR3 spans 12 residues. The DNA of the CDR3 is TGTGCCAGCAGTCCACAGGGCCCTGAAGCTTTCTTT. The encoded protein is CASSPQGPEAFF.

J is TRBJ1-2 and V is TRBV18, with 8 nucleotides matching TRBD1. Germline assignment: CDR1 KGHSH and CDR2 LQKENI. Trimming took 2 bases from V and 2 from J; bases not matched to a gene: 10. CDR3 length equals 17 residues. CDR3 amino acids: CASSPFQGARENYGYTF. CDR3 coding DNA: TGTGCCAGCTCACCATTCCAGGGGGCCCGGGAGAACTATGGCTACACCTTC.

This clonotype was detected many times. This chain uses TRBV28 with TRBJ2-4; D unresolved. The CDR3 is made up of 15 amino acids. V was shortened by 3 bases and J by 0 bases, with 9 bases between the two germline ends. CDR1 MDHEN and CDR2 SYDVKM come from the germline V gene. This CDR3 reads CASSLIRVAKNIQYF. CDR3 in DNA: TGTGCCAGCAGTTTGATAAGAGTAGCCAAAAACATTCAGTACTTC. The complete variable domain, with remaining parts taken from reference TRBV28 and TRBJ2-4, reads DVKVTQSSRYLVKRTGEKVFLECVQDMDHENMFWYRQDPGLGLRLIYFSYDVKMKEKGDIPEGYSVSREKKERFSLILESASTNQTSMYLCASSLIRVAKNIQYFGAGTRLSVL.

This clonotype was counted ten times or more. V and J are TRBV24-1 and TRBJ1-2, with 9 bases fitting TRBD1. V gave up 2 bases and J gave up 5 bases; unmatched junction bases: 2. The CDR3 runs 14 residues. Germline loops: CDR1 KGHDR, CDR2 SFDVKD. CDR3 nucleotide sequence: TGTGCCACCAGTGATTCGGGGACAGGGTATGGCTACACCTTC. Translating it yields CATSDSGTGYGYTF.

Worth noting for this clonotype: A single base separates this from a much larger clone, so it may be a read error. This rearrangement joins TRBV11-1 to TRBJ1-1; D is perhaps TRBD1 (5 bases). CDR1 is SGHAT and CDR2 is FQDESV in the germline V gene (reference sequence). This CDR3 comprises 14 residues. The CDR3 region has the DNA TGTGCCAGCAGCTTGGGCAGGGTCAGTGCGGAAGCTTCCTTT. This codes for CASSLGRVSAEASF.

The chain has TRBV20-1 and TRBJ2-7; 7 bases fit TRBD1. This CDR3 spans 12 amino acids. Germline CDR1 is DFQATT and CDR2 is SNEGSKA (reference sequence). J lost 7 bases, V lost 2 bases, and 5 bases had no gene match. CDR3 coding DNA: TGCAGTGCTAGACCCACAGGGGAGGAGCAGTACTTC. Translation gives CSARPTGEEQYF.

This clonotype was seen ten or more times. The chain has TRBV28 and TRBJ1-1; D is uncertain. This CDR3 has 15 amino acids. The germline CDR1 and CDR2 sequences are MDHEN and SYDVKM. V lost 2 bases to trimming and J lost 4 bases, with 14 bases between them. The CDR3 loop reads CASSLVPPRGTEAFF. The CDR3 DNA sequence: TGTGCCAGCAGTTTAGTTCCCCCCCGGGGCACTGAAGCTTTCTTT.

This clonotype was seen more than once but under ten times. The chain links TRBV20-1 to TRBJ1-2; D is unresolved. Germline V gives CDR1 DFQATT, CDR2 SNEGSKA (reference sequence). The CDR3 has 12 residues. With 2 bases removed from V and 7 bases from J, the gap between germline ends came to 11 bases. As DNA, the CDR3 is TGCAGTGCTAGACCGGCATCCTCTGGCTACACCTTC. As protein: CSARPASSGYTF.